The sequence of this T cell receptor (beta chain) was determined in a study of cytomegalovirus exposure and HLA in healthy donors. PCR amplification relied on 60 Vbeta primers (plus 13 Jbeta primers). The protocol was immunoSEQ multiplex PCR, while the TCRdb copy is restricted to in-frame clones and leaves out a portion. The sample holds about 94,000 clones, approximately 79% seen once. The V gene's germline CDR1 is GTSNPN and CDR2 SVGIG (reference sequence). CDR3 length: 12 residues. V gave up 0 bases and J gave up 1 base, with 4 bases separating them. As regards this clone: Its antigen is undetermined.

Study outcomes and limitations: Later analysis suggested most CMV-associated TCR beta chains were HLA-restricted. Specificity for CMV antigens was confirmed in vitro for three of the CMV-associated chains. Productive rates of about 87% or about 30% were seen for most TCR beta V segments in an earlier analysis. An Asian-associated ancestry cluster reportedly showed fewer N-insertions than the approximately 700-donor mean in a later analysis.

Sequenced: PBMCs. V gene TRBV30 combines with J gene TRBJ2-7, with D unresolved. This sequence originates from a woman aged 40 to 50 in good health and CMV-seronegative. CDR3 loop: CAWSVSSYEQYF. For the CDR3, the DNA is TGTGCCTGGAGTGTATCTTCCTACGAGCAGTACTTC.